The 9 T cell receptor beta chains below come from one sample, sequenced in a study of T cells in localized non-small cell lung cancer. Repertoires were generated with immunoSEQ multiplex PCR, while TCRdb's copy carries only in-frame clones and drops some. The sample consists of around 83,000 clones, 87% of them appearing once. Sequencing was performed on peripheral blood, taken before any cancer treatment. The receptors were sampled from a man aged 35 to 70 with stage I squamous cell lung carcinoma.

The chain carries TRBV7-2 and TRBJ2-2, with D possibly TRBD2 on 6 matching bases. V lost 1 base to trimming and J lost 5 bases, with 11 bases between them. The CDR3 has 15 residues. Per the germline V gene, CDR1 is SGHTA and CDR2 is FQGNSA. As DNA, the CDR3 is TGTGCCAGCAGCTTAGTGGGAGGTGGGACCGGGGAGCTGTTTTTT. Encoded protein: CASSLVGGGTGELFF.

The chain recombines TRBV7-3 with TRBJ1-1, with 7 bases fitting TRBD1. The germline V gene has CDR1 SGHTA and CDR2 FQGTGA. This CDR3 is 15 amino acids long. With 5 bases clipped from V and 3 bases from J, the junction kept 9 bases outside the gene matches. The CDR3 region is CASSPRTGSDTEAFF. The CDR3 DNA reads as TGTGCCAGCAGCCCGCGGACAGGATCTGACACTGAAGCTTTCTTT.

V usage is TRBV6-6 and J usage is TRBJ2-5; D is undetermined. Germline lookup yields CDR1 MNHNY and CDR2 SVGAGI (reference sequence). This CDR3 is built from 16 residues. Trimming shortened V by 2 bases and J by 3 bases, and 16 bases separated the two germline ends. This CDR3 reads CASSYARNTLKETQYF. The CDR3 coding sequence is TGTGCCAGCAGTTACGCGCGGAACACGTTAAAAGAGACCCAGTACTTC.

Here the CDR3 DNA reads TGCAGCGTTGAAGATCAGGAAGGTCAGCCCCAGCATTTT. This translates into CSVEDQEGQPQHF. The chain couples TRBV29-1 to TRBJ1-5, with unresolved D. V gave up 0 bases and J gave up 6 bases, with 9 bases separating them. The CDR3 is 13 residues long. CDR1 and CDR2 from the germline V gene are SQVTM and ANQGSEA.

This chain connects TRBV7-6 to TRBJ2-5; a possible D gene is TRBD2 (5 bases). The CDR3 length is 14 residues. Germline CDR1 reads SGHVS; CDR2 reads FNYEAQ. V dropped 1 base and J dropped 3 bases, with 9 bases sitting between them. CDR3 sequence reads: CASSLGRLEETQYF. The CDR3 DNA is TGTGCCAGCAGCTTAGGGAGGTTGGAAGAGACCCAGTACTTC.

This clone appeared a single time. J is TRBJ1-2 and V is TRBV14; the D is unclear. The CDR3 contains 13 residues. Germline assignment: CDR1 SGHDN and CDR2 FVKESK. The V end lost 0 bases, the J end lost 5 bases, and 7 bases lay between the germline ends. In DNA form, the CDR3 reads TGTGCCAGCAGCCAAGAACAAAATTATGGCTACACCTTC. Protein: CASSQEQNYGYTF.

The gene calls are TRBV6-5 and TRBJ1-1; 9 bases line up with TRBD1. This CDR3 is built from 14 residues. The junction had 7 bases not matched to a gene; V was cut back by 4 bases and J by 7 bases. In germline, CDR1 is MNHEY, CDR2 SVGAGI. CDR3 in amino acids: CASSSHQDRGEAFF. The DNA of the CDR3 is TGTGCCAGCAGTTCCCATCAGGACAGGGGTGAAGCTTTCTTT.

V usage is TRBV5-1 and J usage is TRBJ1-2; D unresolved. The V gene's germline CDR1 is SGHRS and CDR2 YFSETQ. This CDR3 comprises 15 residues. With 0 bases removed from V and 7 bases from J, the gap between germline ends came to 16 bases. CDR3 loop: CASSLGVRRSVGYTF. CDR3 DNA: TGCGCCAGCAGCTTGGGGGTCAGGAGATCGGTTGGCTACACCTTC.

This chain links TRBV10-2 with TRBJ2-7; TRBD2 matches at 9 bases. Unmatched junction bases numbered 8, after V lost 8 bases and J lost 0 bases. The CDR3 has 15 amino acids. The germline CDR1 and CDR2 sequences are WSHSY and SAAADI. The chain's CDR3 is CASGQLLAGSYEQYF. DNA for the CDR3: TGCGCCAGCGGGCAACTACTAGCGGGCTCCTACGAGCAGTACTTC.